The 3 T cell receptor beta chains presented below share a single source sample, sequenced in a study of cytomegalovirus exposure and HLA in healthy donors. Vbeta (60) and Jbeta (13) primers were used in the PCR. Using immunoSEQ multiplex PCR, the repertoire was profiled, and TCRdb retains in-frame clones only, with some absent. This sample has under 150,000 clones; 82% occur once, and the top ten carry around 3%. The sample consisted of PBMCs. The receptors here all came from a boy younger than 10 in good health and CMV-seronegative.

The chain joins TRBV11-2 to TRBJ2-7, with 8 positions matching TRBD2. With V trimmed by 3 bases and J by 2 bases, 6 bases remained unmatched. CDR3 size: 15 residues. Germline V CDR1 and CDR2: SGHAT, FQNNGV. The CDR3 region has the DNA TGTGCCAGCAGCTTCGGTAGCGGGGACCCCTACGAGCAGTACTTC. Translating it yields CASSFGSGDPYEQYF.

The chain recombines TRBV5-1 with TRBJ2-7; a possible D gene is TRBD1 (5 bases). The germline V gene encodes CDR1 SGHRS and CDR2 YFSETQ. This CDR3 spans 14 amino acids. The V and J ends lost 2 bases and 0 bases respectively, with 9 bases between them. The CDR3 DNA is TGCGCCAGCAGCTTCACGACAGACTCCTACGAGCAGTACGTC. It yields the protein CASSFTTDSYEQYV.

The V gene is TRBV25-1, the J gene TRBJ2-5, with 9 nucleotides matching TRBD1. J gave up 4 bases and V 6 bases, and 3 bases lay outside the gene matches. The CDR3 spans 13 residues. Germline values: CDR1 MGHDK, CDR2 SYGVNS. The CDR3 DNA reads TGTGCCAGCAGACAGGGGGCTTCAGAGACCCAGTACTTC. Translating it yields CASRQGASETQYF.